This passage covers 19 T cell receptor beta chains from one sample sequenced in a study of OX40 agonist ivuxolimab in advanced cancers. Some clones are missing from TCRdb's copy, which holds only in-frame ones; the method was immunoSEQ multiplex PCR. The table includes 96,000 or so clones, more than 80% detected once. This material consisted of CD4+ or CD8+ T cells sorted from blood, taken in a trial of the OX40 agonist ivuxolimab. The receptors here all came from an adult with an advanced solid tumor such as melanoma, head and neck, liver or kidney cancer.

This clone was detected once. The chain joins TRBV5-4 to TRBJ1-3; D remains ambiguous. The length of the CDR3 is 16 residues. V lost 0 bases, J lost 0 bases, and 10 bases lay in between. Per germline, CDR1 SGHNT and CDR2 YYREEE (reference sequence). This CDR3 reads CASSLGGPNSGNTIYF. Written as DNA, the CDR3 is TGTGCCAGCAGCTTGGGCGGACCCAACTCTGGAAACACCATATATTTT.

This sequence joins TRBV18 and TRBJ1-2, with TRBD1 matching over 8 bases. This CDR3 spans 14 amino acids. Germline V lookup: CDR1 KGHSH, CDR2 LQKENI. V was pared by 4 bases and J by 1 base, with 2 bases of the junction left unmatched. In nucleotides, the CDR3 is TGTGCCAGCTCACTGACAGGGGATAACTATGGCTACACCTTC. It encodes CASSLTGDNYGYTF.

The V call is TRBV19, the J call TRBJ2-7, with D unresolved. Germline V lookup: CDR1 LNHDA, CDR2 SQIVND (reference sequence). V dropped 4 bases and J dropped 2 bases, with 9 bases sitting between them. The CDR3 sequence is 13 residues long. The CDR3 spells CASSTTPTYEQYF. As DNA, the CDR3 is TGTGCCAGTAGTACGACACCTACCTACGAGCAGTACTTC.

The rearrangement links TRBV5-1 to TRBJ1-1; a weak D match, TRBD1 (5 bases). The CDR3 consists of 14 residues. Germline values: CDR1 SGHRS, CDR2 YFSETQ. V lost 2 bases and J 1 base, leaving 9 bases between the germline ends. The CDR3, as DNA: TGCGCCAGCAGCTTCAGGGATGGGAACACTGAAGCTTTCTTT. It translates to CASSFRDGNTEAFF.

The chain has TRBV4-2 and TRBJ2-7; TRBD2 agrees at 11 bases. The germline V gene has CDR1 LGHNA and CDR2 YNFKEQ. Trimming removed 1 base from V and 1 base from J; junction bases left unmatched: 3. The CDR3 is 16 residues long. The CDR3 DNA sequence: TGTGCCAGCAGCCAAGTGGGACTAGCGGATTCCTACGAGCAGTACTTC. As protein: CASSQVGLADSYEQYF.

The chain links TRBV2 to TRBJ2-7, with 9 bases matching TRBD1. This CDR3 has 13 residues. Germline CDR1 SNHLY, CDR2 FYNNEI. V gave up 8 bases and J gave up 1 base; unmatched junction bases: 3. The DNA of the CDR3 is TGTGCCAGCGGGGACAGGGCGTCCTACGAGCAGTACTTC. Translating it yields CASGDRASYEQYF.

Note on this clone: This same CDR3 is encoded by further DNA sequences in the sample. This chain connects TRBV27 to TRBJ2-7; TRBD1 matches 10 bases. The CDR3 is made up of 14 amino acids. Germline V gene lookup returns CDR1 MNHEY and CDR2 SMNVEV (reference sequence). V lost 3 bases to trimming and J lost 3 bases; unmatched junction nucleotides: 2. The CDR3 sequence is CASSFGQGGYEQYF. CDR3 nucleotides: TGTGCCAGCAGTTTCGGACAGGGGGGCTACGAGCAGTACTTC.

The chain couples TRBV7-9 to TRBJ2-5; D gene uncertain. Germline V gives CDR1 SEHNR, CDR2 FQNEAQ (reference sequence). With 5 bases removed from V and 9 bases from J, the gap between germline ends came to 10 bases. The CDR3 extends over 11 amino acids. The CDR3 reads CASSLLEAQYF. The CDR3 nucleotides are TGTGCCAGCAGCCTCCTTGAGGCCCAGTACTTC.

The chain recombines TRBV12-5 with TRBJ1-6; D is undetermined. There are 14 residues in the CDR3. Trimming pared 3 bases from V and 10 bases from J, leaving 13 bases between. Germline loops: CDR1 LGHNT, CDR2 FRNRAP. CDR3 loop: CASGLSYPPSPLHF. CDR3 nucleotide sequence: TGTGCTAGTGGTTTAAGCTACCCACCCTCACCCCTCCACTTT.

This clone ranks as medium-sized. The chain has TRBV19 and TRBJ2-7; D is perhaps TRBD2 (6 bases). CDR1 is LNHDA and CDR2 is SQIVND in the germline V gene (reference sequence). CDR3 length equals 15 residues. V lost 1 base and J 3 bases, leaving 13 bases between the germline ends. The CDR3 nucleotides read TGTGCCAGTAGTATAGGCCCCTCGGAGGGCTACGAGCAGTACTTC. Encoded protein: CASSIGPSEGYEQYF.

The gene calls are TRBV7-8 and TRBJ1-5, with TRBD1 matching 8 bases. The CDR3 has 15 residues. The germline V gene encodes CDR1 SGHVS and CDR2 FQNEAQ. Germline trimming cut 1 base from V and 7 bases from J; bases unmatched to any gene: 6. CDR3 sequence: CASSLDRTGQQPQHF. The DNA for the CDR3 is TGTGCCAGCAGCTTAGATAGGACAGGGCAACAGCCCCAGCATTTT.

V is TRBV7-8 and J is TRBJ2-1; TRBD1 is a possible D gene (6 bases). V shed 7 bases and J shed 10 bases, with 17 bases lying between them. Germline V gene lookup returns CDR1 SGHVS and CDR2 FQNEAQ. This CDR3 has 13 amino acids. The CDR3, as DNA: TGTGCCAGCACCCTGAACAGGGACGGGGAGCAGTTCTTC. Its translation is CASTLNRDGEQFF. Together with reference TRBV7-8 and TRBJ2-1, the CDR3 gives the full variable domain: GAGVSQSPRYKVAKRGQDVALRCDPISGHVSLFWYQQALGQGPEFLTYFQNEAQLDKSGLPSDRFFAERPEGSVSTLKIQRTQQEDSAVYLCASTLNRDGEQFFGPGTRLTVL.

This clone was seen many times. The rearrangement links TRBV7-9 to TRBJ1-2; tentative D call: TRBD1 (6 bases). This CDR3 region has 18 residues. Germline V gives CDR1 SEHNR, CDR2 FQNEAQ (reference sequence). The V gene lost 3 bases and the J gene lost 4 bases, with 24 bases spanning the gap. CDR3 DNA sequence: TGTGCCAGCAGCTTCAATCCCCCCTTTACAGGGATCATCTATGGCTACACCTTC. Translating gives CASSFNPPFTGIIYGYTF.

On this clone itself: The same CDR3 also results from other DNA sequences found in this sample. This chain uses TRBV2 with TRBJ1-2; D gene uncertain. V was cut by 8 bases and J by 1 base, with 11 bases left in between. In germline, CDR1 is SNHLY, CDR2 FYNNEI. This CDR3 is built from 13 residues. CDR3 amino acids: CASSGQLNYGYTF. The CDR3 DNA reads TGTGCCAGCTCCGGCCAGCTTAACTATGGCTACACCTTC.

V usage is TRBV10-3 and J usage is TRBJ1-2; 7 bases fit TRBD1. V dropped 10 bases and J dropped 8; count of bases not matched to a gene: 13. This CDR3 region has 13 residues. Germline lookup yields CDR1 ENHRY and CDR2 SYGVKD. The CDR3 sequence is CATEDRSLGGYTF. The CDR3 bases are TGTGCCACAGAGGACAGGTCTCTAGGGGGCTACACCTTC.

This chain links TRBV27 with TRBJ1-5; TRBD1 is a possible D gene (5 bases). The ends were cut back, 4 bases at V and 6 bases at J, with 10 bases in the middle. Per the germline V gene, CDR1 is MNHEY and CDR2 is SMNVEV (reference sequence). This CDR3 region has 13 residues. CDR3 DNA: TGTGCCAGCAGTTGGTATGGGGGTCAGCCCCAGCATTTT. It yields the protein CASSWYGGQPQHF.

Written as DNA, the CDR3 is TGTGCCAGCAGCTTAGCCGAAAACTATGGCTACACCTTC. Translation: CASSLAENYGYTF. The chain links TRBV7-9 to TRBJ1-2; no clear D gene. V was pared by 0 bases and J by 2 bases, with 4 bases between. This CDR3 has 13 amino acids. The germline CDR1 and CDR2 sequences are SEHNR and FQNEAQ (reference sequence). The full variable domain, completed using reference TRBV7-9 and TRBJ1-2, is DTGVSQNPRHKITKRGQNVTFRCDPISEHNRLYWYRQTLGQGPEFLTYFQNEAQLEKSRLLSDRFSAERPKGSFSTLEIQRTEQGDSAMYLCASSLAENYGYTFGSGTRLTVV.

V gene TRBV27 combines with J gene TRBJ1-3; D gene uncertain. Germline assignment: CDR1 MNHEY and CDR2 SMNVEV (reference sequence). V was shortened by 2 bases and J by 0 bases, with 8 bases between the two germline ends. The CDR3 length is 15 residues. The CDR3 DNA sequence: TGTGCCAGCAGTTTAATGGCGGACTCTGGAAACACCATATATTTT. It translates to CASSLMADSGNTIYF.

The chain links TRBV11-2 to TRBJ1-3; no clear D. The CDR3 is made up of 15 amino acids. Germline V lookup: CDR1 SGHAT, CDR2 FQNNGV. V dropped 5 bases and J dropped 4 bases, with 15 bases sitting between them. CDR3 amino acids: CASSLIESAGNTIYF. CDR3 DNA sequence: TGTGCCAGCAGCCTCATAGAGTCCGCCGGAAACACCATATATTTT.